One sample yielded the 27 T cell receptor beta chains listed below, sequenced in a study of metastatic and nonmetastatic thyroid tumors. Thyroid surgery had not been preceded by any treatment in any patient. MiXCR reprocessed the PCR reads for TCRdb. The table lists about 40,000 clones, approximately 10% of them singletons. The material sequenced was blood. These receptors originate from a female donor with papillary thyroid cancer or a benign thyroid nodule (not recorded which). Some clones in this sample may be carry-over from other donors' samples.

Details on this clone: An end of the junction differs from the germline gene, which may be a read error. The chain's CDR3 is CAIKQGEVYEQYF. Here the CDR3 DNA reads TGCGCCATCAAGCAGGGGGAGGTCTACGAGCAGTACTTC. V and J are TRBV6-1 and TRBJ2-7; D is possibly TRBD1 (7 bases). Germline V gives CDR1 MNHNS, CDR2 SASEGT. The CDR3 loop spans 13 amino acids.

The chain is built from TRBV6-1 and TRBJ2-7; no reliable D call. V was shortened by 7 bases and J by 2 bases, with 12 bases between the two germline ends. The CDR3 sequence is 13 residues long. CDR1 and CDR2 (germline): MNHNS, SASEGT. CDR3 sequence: CASNPWQTYEQYF. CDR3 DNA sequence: TGTGCCAGCAATCCATGGCAGACCTACGAGCAGTACTTC.

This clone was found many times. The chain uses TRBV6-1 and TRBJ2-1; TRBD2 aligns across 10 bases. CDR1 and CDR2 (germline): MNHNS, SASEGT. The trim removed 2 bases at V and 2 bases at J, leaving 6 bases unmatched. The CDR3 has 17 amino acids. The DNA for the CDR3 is TGTGCCAGCAGTGAACTTTTAGCGGGAGGTCCCTACAATGAGCAGTTCTTC. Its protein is CASSELLAGGPYNEQFF.

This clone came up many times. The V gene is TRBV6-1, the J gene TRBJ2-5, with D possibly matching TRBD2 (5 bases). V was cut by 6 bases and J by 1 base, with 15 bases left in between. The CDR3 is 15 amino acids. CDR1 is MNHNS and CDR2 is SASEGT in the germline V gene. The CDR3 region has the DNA TGTGCCAGCAGCTCGACCTCTGCGGGCCAAGAGACCCAGTACTTC. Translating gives CASSSTSAGQETQYF.

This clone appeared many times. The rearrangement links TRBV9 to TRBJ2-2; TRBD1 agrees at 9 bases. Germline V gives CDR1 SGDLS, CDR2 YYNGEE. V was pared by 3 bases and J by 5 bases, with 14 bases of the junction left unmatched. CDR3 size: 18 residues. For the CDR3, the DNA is TGTGCCAGCAGCGGAAACACACCGTGGGACAGGGCAACCGGGGAGCTGTTTTTT. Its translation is CASSGNTPWDRATGELFF.

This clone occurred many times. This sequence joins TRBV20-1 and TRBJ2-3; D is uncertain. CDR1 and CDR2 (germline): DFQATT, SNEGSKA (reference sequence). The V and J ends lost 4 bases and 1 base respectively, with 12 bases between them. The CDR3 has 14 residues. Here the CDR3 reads CSAMLRTGTDTQYF. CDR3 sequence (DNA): TGCAGTGCTATGCTACGGACCGGCACAGATACGCAGTATTTT.

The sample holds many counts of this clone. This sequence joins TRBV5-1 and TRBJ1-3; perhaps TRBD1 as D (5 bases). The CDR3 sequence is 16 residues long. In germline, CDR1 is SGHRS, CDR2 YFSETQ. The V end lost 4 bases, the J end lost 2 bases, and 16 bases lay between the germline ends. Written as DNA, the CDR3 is TGCGCCAGCAGCGGGCGAGGGTTGGGGCCTGGAAACACCATATATTTT. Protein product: CASSGRGLGPGNTIYF.

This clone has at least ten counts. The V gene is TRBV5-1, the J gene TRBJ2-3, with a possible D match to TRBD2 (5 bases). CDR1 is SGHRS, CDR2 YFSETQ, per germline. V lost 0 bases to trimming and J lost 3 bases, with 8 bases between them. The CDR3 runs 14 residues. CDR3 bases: TGCGCCAGCAGCTTGGCGTTAGCGACAGATACGCAGTATTTT. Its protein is CASSLALATDTQYF. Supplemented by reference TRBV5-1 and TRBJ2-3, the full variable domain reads KAGVTQTPRYLIKTRGQQVTLSCSPISGHRSVSWYQQTPGQGLQFLFEYFSETQRNKGNFPGRFSGRQFSNSRSEMNVSTLELGDSALYLCASSLALATDTQYFGPGTRLTVL.

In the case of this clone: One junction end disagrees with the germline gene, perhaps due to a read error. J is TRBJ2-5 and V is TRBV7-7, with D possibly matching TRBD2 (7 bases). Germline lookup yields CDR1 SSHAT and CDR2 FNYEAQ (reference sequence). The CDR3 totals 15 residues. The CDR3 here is CASSLGGALEETQYF. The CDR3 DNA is TGTGCTAGCAGCTTAGGGGGGGCGCTTGAAGAGACCCAGTACTTC.

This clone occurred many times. The CDR3 reads CASSPSGRAAGELFF. In DNA form, the CDR3 reads TGTGCCAGCAGCCCAAGCGGGAGGGCCGCCGGGGAGCTGTTTTTT. The chain links TRBV5-6 to TRBJ2-2; TRBD2 aligns across 10 bases. The CDR3 has 15 residues. Trimming at V came to 4 bases and at J to 6 bases, leaving 6 bases not matched to a gene. CDR1 and CDR2 from the germline V gene are SGHDT and YYEEEE. Full variable domain (remainder filled in from reference TRBV5-6 and TRBJ2-2): DAGVTQSPTHLIKTRGQQVTLRCSPKSGHDTVSWYQQALGQGPQFIFQYYEEEERQRGNFPDRFSGHQFPNYSSELNVNALLLGDSALYLCASSPSGRAAGELFFGEGSRLTVL.

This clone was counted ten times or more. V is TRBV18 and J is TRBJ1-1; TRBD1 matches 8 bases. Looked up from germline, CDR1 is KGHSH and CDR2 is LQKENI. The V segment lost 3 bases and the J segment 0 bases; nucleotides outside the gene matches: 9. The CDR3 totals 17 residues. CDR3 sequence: CASSPGQGHFMNTEAFF. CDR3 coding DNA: TGTGCCAGCTCACCTGGACAGGGCCATTTCATGAACACTGAAGCTTTCTTT. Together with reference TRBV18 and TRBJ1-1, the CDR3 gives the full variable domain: NAGVMQNPRHLVRRRGQEARLRCSPMKGHSHVYWYRQLPEEGLKFMVYLQKENIIDESGMPKERFSAEFPKEGPSILRIQQVVRGDSAAYFCASSPGQGHFMNTEAFFGQGTRLTVV.

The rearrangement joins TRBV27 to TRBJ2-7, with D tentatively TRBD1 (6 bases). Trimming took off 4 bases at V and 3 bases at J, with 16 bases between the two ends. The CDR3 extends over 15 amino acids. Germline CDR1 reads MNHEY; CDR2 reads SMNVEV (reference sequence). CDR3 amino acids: CASSYTRVGGYEQYF. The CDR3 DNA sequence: TGTGCCAGCAGTTACACCAGGGTAGGGGGCTACGAGCAGTACTTC.

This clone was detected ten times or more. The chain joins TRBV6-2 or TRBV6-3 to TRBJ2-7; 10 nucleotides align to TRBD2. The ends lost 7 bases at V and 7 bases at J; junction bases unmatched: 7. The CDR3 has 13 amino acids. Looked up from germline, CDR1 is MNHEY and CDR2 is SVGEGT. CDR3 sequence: CASKIAGGNEQYF. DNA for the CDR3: TGTGCCAGCAAAATAGCGGGAGGAAATGAGCAGTACTTC.

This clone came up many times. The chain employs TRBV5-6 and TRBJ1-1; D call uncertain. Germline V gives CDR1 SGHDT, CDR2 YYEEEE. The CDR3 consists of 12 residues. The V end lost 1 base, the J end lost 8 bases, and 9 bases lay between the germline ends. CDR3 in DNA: TGTGCCAGCAGCTTGAAATTCAGCGAAGCTTTCTTT. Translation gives CASSLKFSEAFF. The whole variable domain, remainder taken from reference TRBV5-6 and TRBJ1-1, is DAGVTQSPTHLIKTRGQQVTLRCSPKSGHDTVSWYQQALGQGPQFIFQYYEEEERQRGNFPDRFSGHQFPNYSSELNVNALLLGDSALYLCASSLKFSEAFFGQGTRLTVV.

The CDR3 region has the DNA TGCAGTGCTAGATTGCCGGCTAGCGGGGCCTACGAGCAGTACTTC. Encoded protein: CSARLPASGAYEQYF. The rearrangement links TRBV20-1 to TRBJ2-7; TRBD2 aligns across 9 bases. V shed 2 bases and J 2 bases; nucleotides not matched to a gene: 7. This CDR3 has 15 residues. Looked up from germline, CDR1 is DFQATT and CDR2 is SNEGSKA (reference sequence).

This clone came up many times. CDR3 amino acids: CASSLDGGRFAPHYEQYF. The CDR3 coding sequence is TGTGCCAGCAGCTTGGACGGGGGACGGTTTGCACCCCACTACGAGCAGTACTTC. V is TRBV5-6 and J is TRBJ2-7; D is perhaps TRBD2 (6 bases). This CDR3 is 18 amino acids long. Germline CDR1 SGHDT, CDR2 YYEEEE. Between the trimmed V and J ends, which lost 0 bases and 3 bases, there was a span of 22 bases.

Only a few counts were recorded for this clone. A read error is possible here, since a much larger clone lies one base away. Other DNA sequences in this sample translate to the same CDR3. The CDR3 spells CASSEGDQKQFF. The CDR3 region has the DNA TGTGCCAGCAGTGAGGGGGACCAGAAGCAGTTCTTC. This chain connects TRBV2 to TRBJ2-1; D may match TRBD1 or TRBD2 (5 bases each). The CDR3 totals 12 residues. Between the trimmed V and J ends, which lost 3 bases and 11 bases, there was a span of 11 bases. Per the germline V gene, CDR1 is SNHLY and CDR2 is FYNNEI. Based on the CDR3 plus reference TRBV2 and TRBJ2-1, the full variable domain is EPEVTQTPSHQVTQMGQEVILRCVPISNHLYFYWYRQILGQKVEFLVSFYNNEISEKSEIFDDQFSVERPDGSNFTLKIRSTKLEDSAMYFCASSEGDQKQFFGPGTRLTVL.

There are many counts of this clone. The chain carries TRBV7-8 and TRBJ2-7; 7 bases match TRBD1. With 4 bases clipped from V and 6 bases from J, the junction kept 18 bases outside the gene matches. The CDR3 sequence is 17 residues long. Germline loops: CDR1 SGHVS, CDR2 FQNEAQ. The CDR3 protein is CASSYSPRDSPSREQYF. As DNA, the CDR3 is TGTGCCAGCAGCTATTCACCCCGGGACAGTCCTTCGCGCGAGCAGTACTTC.

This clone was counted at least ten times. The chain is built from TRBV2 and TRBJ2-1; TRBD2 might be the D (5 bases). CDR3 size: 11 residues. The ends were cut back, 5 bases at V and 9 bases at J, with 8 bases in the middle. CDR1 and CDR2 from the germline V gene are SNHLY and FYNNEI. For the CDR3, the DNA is TGTGCCAGCAGTAACGGGATTGAGCAGTTCTTC. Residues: CASSNGIEQFF.

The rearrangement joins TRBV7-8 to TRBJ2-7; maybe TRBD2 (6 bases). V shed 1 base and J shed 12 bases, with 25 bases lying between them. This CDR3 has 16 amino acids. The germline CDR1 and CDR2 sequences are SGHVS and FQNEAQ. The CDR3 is CASSLGPPFTALAAYF. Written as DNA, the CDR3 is TGTGCCAGCAGCTTAGGCCCCCCTTTTACAGCACTAGCCGCGTACTTC.

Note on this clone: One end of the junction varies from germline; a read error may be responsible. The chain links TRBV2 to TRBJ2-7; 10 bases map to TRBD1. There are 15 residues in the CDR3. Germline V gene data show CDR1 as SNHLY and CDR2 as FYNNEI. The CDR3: CTSSPGQGSPYDQYF. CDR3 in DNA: TGTACCAGCAGTCCGGGACAGGGGAGCCCCTACGATCAGTACTTC.

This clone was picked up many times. In DNA, the CDR3 is TGTGCCAGCAGCGTCGACGTGAACACTGAAGCTTTCTTT. Translated, it gives CASSVDVNTEAFF. The chain uses TRBV9 and TRBJ1-1; D is uncertain. The CDR3 loop spans 13 amino acids. Trimming took 2 bases from V and 0 from J, leaving 5 bases between them. Germline lookup yields CDR1 SGDLS and CDR2 YYNGEE.

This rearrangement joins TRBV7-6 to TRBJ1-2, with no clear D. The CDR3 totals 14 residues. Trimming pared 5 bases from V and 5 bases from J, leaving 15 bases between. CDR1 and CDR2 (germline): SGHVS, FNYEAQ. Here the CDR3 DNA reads TGTGCCAGCAGCCCAACTGACGGTGGGTATGGCTACACCTTC. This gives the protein CASSPTDGGYGYTF.

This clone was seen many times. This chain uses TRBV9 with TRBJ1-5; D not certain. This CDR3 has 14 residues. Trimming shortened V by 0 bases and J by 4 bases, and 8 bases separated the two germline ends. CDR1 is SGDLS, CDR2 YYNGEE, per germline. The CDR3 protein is CASSVGPGNQPQHF. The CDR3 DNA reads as TGTGCCAGCAGCGTAGGGCCAGGAAATCAGCCCCAGCATTTT.

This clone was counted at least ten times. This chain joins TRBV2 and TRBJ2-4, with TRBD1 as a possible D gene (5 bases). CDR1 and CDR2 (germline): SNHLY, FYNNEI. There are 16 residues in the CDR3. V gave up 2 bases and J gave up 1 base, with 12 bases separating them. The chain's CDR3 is CASSEFRGFAKNIQYF. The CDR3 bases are TGTGCCAGCAGTGAATTTAGGGGTTTTGCCAAAAACATTCAGTACTTC. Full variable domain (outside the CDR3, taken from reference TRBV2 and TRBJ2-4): EPEVTQTPSHQVTQMGQEVILRCVPISNHLYFYWYRQILGQKVEFLVSFYNNEISEKSEIFDDQFSVERPDGSNFTLKIRSTKLEDSAMYFCASSEFRGFAKNIQYFGAGTRLSVL.

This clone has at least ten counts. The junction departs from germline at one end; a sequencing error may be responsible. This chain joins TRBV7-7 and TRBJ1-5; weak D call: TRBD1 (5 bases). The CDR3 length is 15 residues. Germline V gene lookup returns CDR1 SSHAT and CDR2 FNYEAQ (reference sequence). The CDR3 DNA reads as TGTGCTAGCAGGCTAGTTCGGGGGAGAAATCAGCCCCAGCATTTT. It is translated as CASRLVRGRNQPQHF.

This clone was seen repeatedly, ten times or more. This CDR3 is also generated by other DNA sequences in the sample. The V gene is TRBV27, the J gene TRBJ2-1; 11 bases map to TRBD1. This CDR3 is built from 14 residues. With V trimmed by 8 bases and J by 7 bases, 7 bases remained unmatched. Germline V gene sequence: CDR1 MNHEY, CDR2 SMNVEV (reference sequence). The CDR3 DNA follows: TGTGCCAGCGAAAAAAGGGACAGGGGGAATGAGCAGTTCTTC. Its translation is CASEKRDRGNEQFF.